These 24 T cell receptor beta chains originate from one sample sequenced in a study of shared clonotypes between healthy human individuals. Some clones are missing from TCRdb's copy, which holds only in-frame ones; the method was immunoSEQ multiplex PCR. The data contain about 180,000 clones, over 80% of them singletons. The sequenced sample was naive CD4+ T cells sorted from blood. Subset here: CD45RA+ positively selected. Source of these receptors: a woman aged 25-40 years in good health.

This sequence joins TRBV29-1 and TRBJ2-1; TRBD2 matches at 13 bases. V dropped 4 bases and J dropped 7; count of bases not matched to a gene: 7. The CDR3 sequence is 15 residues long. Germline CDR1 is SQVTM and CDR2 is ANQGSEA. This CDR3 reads CSVAGLAGVSNEQFF. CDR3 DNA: TGCAGCGTTGCCGGACTAGCGGGAGTTAGTAATGAGCAGTTCTTC.

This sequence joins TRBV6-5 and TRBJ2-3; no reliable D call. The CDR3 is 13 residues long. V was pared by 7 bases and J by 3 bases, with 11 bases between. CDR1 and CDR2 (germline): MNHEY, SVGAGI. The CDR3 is CASTNPSTDTQYF. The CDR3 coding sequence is TGTGCCAGCACCAACCCTTCGACAGATACGCAGTATTTT.

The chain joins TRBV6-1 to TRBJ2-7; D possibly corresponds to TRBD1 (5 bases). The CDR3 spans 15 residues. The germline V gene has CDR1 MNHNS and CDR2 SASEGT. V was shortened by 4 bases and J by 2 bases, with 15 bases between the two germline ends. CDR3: CASSGTGRATYEQYF. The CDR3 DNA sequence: TGTGCCAGCAGTGGAACGGGCAGGGCCACCTACGAGCAGTACTTC.

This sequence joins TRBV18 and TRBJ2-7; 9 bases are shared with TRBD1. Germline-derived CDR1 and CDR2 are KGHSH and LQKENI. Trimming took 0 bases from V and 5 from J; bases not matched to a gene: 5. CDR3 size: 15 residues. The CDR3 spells CASSPPGTGPNEQYF. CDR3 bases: TGTGCCAGCTCACCACCCGGGACAGGGCCGAACGAGCAGTACTTC. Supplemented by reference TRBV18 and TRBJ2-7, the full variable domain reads NAGVMQNPRHLVRRRGQEARLRCSPMKGHSHVYWYRQLPEEGLKFMVYLQKENIIDESGMPKERFSAEFPKEGPSILRIQQVVRGDSAAYFCASSPPGTGPNEQYFGPGTRLTVT.

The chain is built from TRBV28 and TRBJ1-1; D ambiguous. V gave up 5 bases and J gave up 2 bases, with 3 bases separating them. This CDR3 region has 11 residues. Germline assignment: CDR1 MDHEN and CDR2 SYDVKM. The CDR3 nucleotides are TGTGCCAGCAGTGAAAACACTGAAGCTTTCTTT. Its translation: CASSENTEAFF.

The CDR3 reads CASRSGNRVNNQPQHF. Here the CDR3 DNA reads TGTGCCAGCAGAAGCGGAAATCGGGTCAACAATCAGCCCCAGCATTTT. The chain carries TRBV28 and TRBJ1-5, with D unclear. From germline, CDR1 is MDHEN and CDR2 SYDVKM. V shed 6 bases and J shed 3 bases, with 18 bases lying between them. The length of the CDR3 is 16 residues.

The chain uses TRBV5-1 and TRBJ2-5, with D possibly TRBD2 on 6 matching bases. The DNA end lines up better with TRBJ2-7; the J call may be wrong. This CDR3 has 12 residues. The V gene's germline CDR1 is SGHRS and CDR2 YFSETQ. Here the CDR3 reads CASGLSGYEQYF. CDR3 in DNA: TGCGCCAGTGGACTATCCGGATACGAGCAGTACTTC.

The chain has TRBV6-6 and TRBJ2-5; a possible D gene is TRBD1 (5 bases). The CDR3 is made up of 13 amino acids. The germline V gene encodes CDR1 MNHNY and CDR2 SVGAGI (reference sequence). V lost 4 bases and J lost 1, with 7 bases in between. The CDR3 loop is CASSLDSQETQYF. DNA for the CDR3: TGTGCCAGCAGTTTAGACAGCCAAGAGACCCAGTACTTC.

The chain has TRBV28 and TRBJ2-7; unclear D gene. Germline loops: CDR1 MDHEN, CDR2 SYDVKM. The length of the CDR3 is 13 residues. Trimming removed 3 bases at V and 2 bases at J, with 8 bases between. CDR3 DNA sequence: TGTGCCAGCAGTTTCAGGATTCCCTACGAGCAGTACTTC. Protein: CASSFRIPYEQYF.

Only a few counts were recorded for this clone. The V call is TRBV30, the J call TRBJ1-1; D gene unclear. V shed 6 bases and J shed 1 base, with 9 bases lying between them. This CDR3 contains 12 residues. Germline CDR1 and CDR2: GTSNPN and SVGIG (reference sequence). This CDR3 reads CACALGNTEAFF. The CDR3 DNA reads TGTGCCTGCGCATTGGGGAACACTGAAGCTTTCTTT.

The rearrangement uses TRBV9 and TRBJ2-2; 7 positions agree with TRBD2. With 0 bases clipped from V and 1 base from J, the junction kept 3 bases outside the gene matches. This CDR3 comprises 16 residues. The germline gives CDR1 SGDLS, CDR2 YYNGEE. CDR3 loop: CASSVVLAENTGELFF. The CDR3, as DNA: TGTGCCAGCAGCGTAGTGCTAGCGGAGAACACCGGGGAGCTGTTTTTT.

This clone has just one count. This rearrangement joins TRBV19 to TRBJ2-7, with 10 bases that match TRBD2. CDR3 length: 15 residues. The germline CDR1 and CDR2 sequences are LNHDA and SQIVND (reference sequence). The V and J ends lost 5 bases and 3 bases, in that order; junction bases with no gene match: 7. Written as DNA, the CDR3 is TGTGCCAGTAGTCCCCTCGGGACTAGCGTCTACGAGCAGTACTTC. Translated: CASSPLGTSVYEQYF.

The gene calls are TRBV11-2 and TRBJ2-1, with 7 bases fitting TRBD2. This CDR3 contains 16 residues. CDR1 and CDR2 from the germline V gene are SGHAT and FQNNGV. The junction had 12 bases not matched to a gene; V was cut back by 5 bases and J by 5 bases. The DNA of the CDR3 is TGTGCCAGCAGCCGATCGGGCGGGAGTATTCACAATGAGCAGTTCTTC. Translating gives CASSRSGGSIHNEQFF.

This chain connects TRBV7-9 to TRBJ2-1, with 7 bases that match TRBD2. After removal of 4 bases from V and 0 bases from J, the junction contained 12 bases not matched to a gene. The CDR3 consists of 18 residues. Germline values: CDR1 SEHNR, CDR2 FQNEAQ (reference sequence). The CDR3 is CASSSRASGTSSYNEQFF. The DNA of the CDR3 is TGTGCCAGCAGCTCTAGGGCAAGCGGGACCTCCTCCTACAATGAGCAGTTCTTC.

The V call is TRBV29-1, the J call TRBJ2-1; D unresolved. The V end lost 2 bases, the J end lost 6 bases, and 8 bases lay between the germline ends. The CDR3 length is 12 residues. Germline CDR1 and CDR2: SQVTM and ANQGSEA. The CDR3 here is CSVEQLSNEQFF. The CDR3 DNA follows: TGCAGCGTTGAACAACTCAGCAATGAGCAGTTCTTC.

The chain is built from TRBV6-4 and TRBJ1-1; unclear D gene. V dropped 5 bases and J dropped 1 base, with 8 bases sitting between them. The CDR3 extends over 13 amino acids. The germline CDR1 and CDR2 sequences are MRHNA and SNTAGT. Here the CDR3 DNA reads TGTGCCAGCAGTAGGGTTTGGAACACTGAAGCTTTCTTT. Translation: CASSRVWNTEAFF.

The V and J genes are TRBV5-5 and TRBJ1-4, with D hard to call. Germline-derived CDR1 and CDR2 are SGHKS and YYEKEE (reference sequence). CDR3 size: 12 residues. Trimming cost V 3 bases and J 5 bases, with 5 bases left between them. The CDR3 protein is CASSCENEKLFF. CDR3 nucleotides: TGTGCCAGCAGCTGTGAAAATGAAAAACTGTTTTTT. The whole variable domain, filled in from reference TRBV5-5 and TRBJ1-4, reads DAGVTQSPTHLIKTRGQQVTLRCSPISGHKSVSWYQQVLGQGPQFIFQYYEKEERGRGNFPDRFSARQFPNYSSELNVNALLLGDSALYLCASSCENEKLFFGSGTQLSVL.

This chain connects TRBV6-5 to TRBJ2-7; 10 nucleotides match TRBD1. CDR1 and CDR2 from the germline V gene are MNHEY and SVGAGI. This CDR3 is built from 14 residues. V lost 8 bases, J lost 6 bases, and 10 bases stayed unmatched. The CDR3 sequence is CASQSGTGALEQYF. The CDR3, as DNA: TGTGCCAGCCAATCCGGGACAGGGGCCCTCGAGCAGTACTTC.

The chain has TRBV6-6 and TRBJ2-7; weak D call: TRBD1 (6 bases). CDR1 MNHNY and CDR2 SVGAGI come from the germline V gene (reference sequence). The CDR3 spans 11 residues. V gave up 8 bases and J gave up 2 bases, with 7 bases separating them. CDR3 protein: CASAGAYEQYF. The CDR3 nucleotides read TGTGCCAGCGCAGGGGCCTACGAGCAGTACTTC.

DNA of the CDR3: TGTGCCAGCAGCTCACGGGCCCTCAGGGATAACACTGAAGCTTTCTTT. It codes for CASSSRALRDNTEAFF. This chain uses TRBV11-3 with TRBJ1-1; the D gene is possibly TRBD1 (5 bases). The germline CDR1 and CDR2 sequences are SGHNT and YENEEA. The CDR3 covers 16 residues. Trimming pared 4 bases from V and 2 bases from J, leaving 17 bases between.

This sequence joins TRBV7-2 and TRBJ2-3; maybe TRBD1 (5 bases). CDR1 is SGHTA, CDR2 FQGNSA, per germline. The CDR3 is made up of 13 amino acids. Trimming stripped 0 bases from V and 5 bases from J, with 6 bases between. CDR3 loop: CASSLAREDTQYF. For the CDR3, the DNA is TGTGCCAGCAGCTTAGCCAGGGAAGATACGCAGTATTTT.

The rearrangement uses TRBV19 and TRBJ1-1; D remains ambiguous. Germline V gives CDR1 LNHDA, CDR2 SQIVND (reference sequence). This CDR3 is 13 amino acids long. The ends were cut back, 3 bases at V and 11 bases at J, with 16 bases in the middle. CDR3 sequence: CASSITGKLRAFF. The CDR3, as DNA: TGTGCCAGTAGTATTACGGGTAAATTGAGGGCTTTCTTT.

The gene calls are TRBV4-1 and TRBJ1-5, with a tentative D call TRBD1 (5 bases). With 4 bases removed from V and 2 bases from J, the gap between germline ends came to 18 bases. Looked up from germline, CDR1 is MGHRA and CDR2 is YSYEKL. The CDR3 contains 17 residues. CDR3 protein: CASSRGAGWGGNQPQHF. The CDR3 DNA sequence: TGCGCCAGCAGCCGAGGTGCAGGCTGGGGGGGCAATCAGCCCCAGCATTTT.

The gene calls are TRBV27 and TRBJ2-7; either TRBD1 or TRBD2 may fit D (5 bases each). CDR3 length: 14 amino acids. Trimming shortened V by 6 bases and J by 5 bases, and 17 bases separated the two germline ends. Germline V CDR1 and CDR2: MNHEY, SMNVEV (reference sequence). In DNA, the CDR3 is TGTGCCAGCAGAAACCGAGGGTGGGGCCACGAGCAGTACTTC. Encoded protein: CASRNRGWGHEQYF.